This T cell receptor beta chain was observed in a study of shared clonotypes between healthy human individuals. Trimming removed 0 bases at V and 3 bases at J, with 15 bases between. The germline CDR1 and CDR2 sequences are SGDLS and YYNGEE. The CDR3 has 16 amino acids. The repertoire was sequenced with immunoSEQ multiplex PCR; TCRdb's copy has only in-frame clones and lacks some. The sample shows approximately 2.5 million clones, more than 90% of them seen only once. Broader study findings: An anticipated effect of sequencing depth on clonotype sharing among donors was recognized.

As regards this clone: Its antigen is unidentified.

The receptor was derived from a man aged 18 to 30 in good health. The gene calls are TRBV9 and TRBJ1-2; D ambiguous. The source material was naive CD4+ T cells sorted from blood. Indicated subset: CD45RA+ positively selected. CDR3 DNA: TGTGCCAGCAGCGTAGACCCTAATGACGGATACTATGGCTACACCTTC. The encoded protein is CASSVDPNDGYYGYTF. The full variable domain, its missing parts supplied by reference TRBV9 and TRBJ1-2, is DSGVTQTPKHLITATGQRVTLRCSPRSGDLSVYWYQQSLDQGLQFLIQYYNGEERAKGNILERFSAQQFPDLHSELNLSSLELGDSALYFCASSVDPNDGYYGYTFGSGTRLTVV.